Each of the 5 T cell receptor beta chains below was sequenced from the same sample in a study of CD8 T cells in ankylosing spondylitis. TCRdb re-derived calls from the 5' RACE reads in MiXCR, one entry per CDR3 protein. The sample has 700,000 to 1,000,000 distinct CDR3 sequences; roughly 12% are singletons. Their recognized antigens are unknown. Study results and limitations: A motif in TCR beta, a set of under 10 highly homologous variants, appeared characteristic of ankylosing spondylitis blood.

The sequenced material came from blood, either unsorted or a sorted T cell fraction (not recorded which). These receptors all come from a male donor with ankylosing spondylitis.

The chain uses TRBV4-2 and TRBJ1-2, with 11 bases fitting TRBD1. CDR1 is LGHNA, CDR2 YNFKEQ, per germline. Losses at the gene ends were 3 bases for V and 0 bases for J; bases not matched to a gene: 6. The CDR3 runs to 17 residues. For the CDR3, the DNA is TGTGCCAGCAGCCAGGGGACAGGGGGTTTCGCTAACTATGGCTACACCTTC. This codes for CASSQGTGGFANYGYTF.

The chain couples TRBV15 to TRBJ2-7; no reliable D call. CDR3 length equals 15 residues. Germline V gives CDR1 LNHNV, CDR2 YYDKDF (reference sequence). V was cut by 5 bases and J by 2 bases, with 16 bases left in between. The CDR3 nucleotides are TGTGCCACCAGCGAGAGGTCGGCACCACCCTACGAGCAGTACTTC. Amino acids: CATSERSAPPYEQYF.

The chain joins TRBV6-1 to TRBJ2-2, with TRBD2 identical over 9 bases. The trim removed 5 bases at V and 6 bases at J, leaving 10 bases unmatched. This CDR3 has 16 residues. The V gene's germline CDR1 is MNHNS and CDR2 SASEGT. CDR3 DNA: TGTGCCAGCAGTCCCGGACTAGCGTTGGGCCCCGGGGAGCTGTTTTTT. Translated, it gives CASSPGLALGPGELFF.

This clonotype was picked up a small number of times. CDR3 sequence reads: CASSLGATRTVNEKLFF. CDR3 bases: TGCGCCAGCAGCTTGGGGGCGACGCGAACCGTTAATGAAAAACTGTTTTTT. V usage is TRBV5-1 and J usage is TRBJ1-4; D unresolved. The CDR3 contains 17 residues. CDR1 and CDR2 (germline): SGHRS, YFSETQ. Trimming cost V 0 bases and J 4 bases, with 16 bases left between them.

This clonotype turned up a few times. The chain employs TRBV9 and TRBJ1-2; D ambiguous. CDR1 is SGDLS and CDR2 is YYNGEE in the germline V gene. CDR3 length equals 13 residues. The germline V and J ends were trimmed by 0 bases and 4 bases, with 7 bases remaining between them. The CDR3 bases are TGTGCCAGCAGCGTAGCGGCGGCCTATGGCTACACCTTC. Its translation: CASSVAAAYGYTF.